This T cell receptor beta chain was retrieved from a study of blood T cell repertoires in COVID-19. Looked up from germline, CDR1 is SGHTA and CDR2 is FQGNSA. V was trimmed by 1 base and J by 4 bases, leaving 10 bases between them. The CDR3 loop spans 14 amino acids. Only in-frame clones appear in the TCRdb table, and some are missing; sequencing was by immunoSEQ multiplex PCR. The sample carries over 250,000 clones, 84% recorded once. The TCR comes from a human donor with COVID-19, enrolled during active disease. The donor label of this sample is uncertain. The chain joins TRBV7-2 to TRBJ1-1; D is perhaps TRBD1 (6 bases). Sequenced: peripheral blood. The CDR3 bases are TGTGCCAGCAGCTTAGGGGTCAGGGGCACTGAAGCTTTCTTT. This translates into CASSLGVRGTEAFF. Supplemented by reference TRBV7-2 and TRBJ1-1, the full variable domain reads GAGVSQSPSNKVTEKGKDVELRCDPISGHTALYWYRQSLGQGLEFLIYFQGNSAPDKSGLPSDRFSAERTGGSVSTLTIQRTQQEDSAVYLCASSLGVRGTEAFFGQGTRLTVV.